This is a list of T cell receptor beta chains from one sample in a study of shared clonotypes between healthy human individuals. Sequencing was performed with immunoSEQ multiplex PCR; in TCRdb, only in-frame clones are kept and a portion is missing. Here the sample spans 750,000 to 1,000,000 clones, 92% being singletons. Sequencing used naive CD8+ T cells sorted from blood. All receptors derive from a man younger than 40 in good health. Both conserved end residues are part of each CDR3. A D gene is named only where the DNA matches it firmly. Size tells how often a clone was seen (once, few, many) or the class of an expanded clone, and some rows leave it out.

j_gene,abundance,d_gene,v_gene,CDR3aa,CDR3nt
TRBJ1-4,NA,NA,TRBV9,CASSDDGGLGEKLFF,TGTGCCAGCAGCGACGACGGGGGATTAGGTGAAAAACTGTTTTTT
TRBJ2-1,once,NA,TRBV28,CASSLPGGNEQFF,TGTGCCAGCAGTTTACCCGGGGGCAATGAGCAGTTCTTC
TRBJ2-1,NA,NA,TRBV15,CATSESSYNEQFF,TGTGCCACCAGCGAGAGCTCCTACAATGAGCAGTTCTTC
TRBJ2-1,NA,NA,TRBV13,CASSLGRRAGVNEQFF,TGTGCCAGCAGCTTAGGACGGAGGGCGGGTGTGAATGAGCAGTTCTTC
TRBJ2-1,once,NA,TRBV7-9,CASSLAAGKPYNEQFF,TGTGCCAGCAGCTTAGCGGCAGGAAAGCCCTACAATGAGCAGTTCTTC
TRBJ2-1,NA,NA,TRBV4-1,CASSQGSSYNEQFF,TGCGCCAGCAGCCAGGGGAGCTCCTACAATGAGCAGTTCTTC
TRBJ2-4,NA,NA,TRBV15,CATSGIVGKNIQYF,TGTGCCACCAGTGGGATCGTGGGCAAAAACATTCAGTACTTC
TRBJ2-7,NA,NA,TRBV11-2,CASSLNLGGQLYEQYF,TGTGCCAGCAGCTTAAATCTGGGTGGGCAGTTGTACGAGCAGTACTTC
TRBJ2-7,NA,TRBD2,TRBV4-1,CASSQEGGGTTYEQYF,TGCGCCAGCAGCCAAGAAGGTGGAGGGACTACCTACGAGCAGTACTTC
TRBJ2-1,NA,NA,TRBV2,CASVYMNNEQFF,TGTGCCAGCGTTTATATGAACAATGAGCAGTTCTTC
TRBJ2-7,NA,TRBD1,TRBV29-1,CSVALQGPGYEQYF,TGCAGCGTTGCCCTACAGGGGCCAGGCTACGAGCAGTACTTC
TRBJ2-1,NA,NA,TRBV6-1,CASLGLGEQFF,TGTGCCAGCCTCGGTTTGGGTGAGCAGTTCTTC
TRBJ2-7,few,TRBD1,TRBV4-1,CASSQEGQADPYEQYF,TGCGCCAGCAGCCAAGAGGGACAGGCGGACCCCTACGAGCAGTACTTC
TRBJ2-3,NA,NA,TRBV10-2,CASSEGYHTQYF,TGCGCCAGCAGTGAAGGTTATCATACGCAGTATTTT
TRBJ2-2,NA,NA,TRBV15,CATSRDLWGRSNTGELFF,TGTGCCACCAGCAGAGATCTCTGGGGCCGATCGAACACCGGGGAGCTGTTTTTT
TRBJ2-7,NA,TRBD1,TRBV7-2,CASSFAIGQEREQYF,TGTGCCAGCAGCTTTGCAATCGGACAGGAGAGGGAGCAGTACTTC
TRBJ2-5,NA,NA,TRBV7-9,CASSATTDSYQETQYF,TGTGCCAGCAGCGCGACGACAGATTCGTACCAAGAGACCCAGTACTTC
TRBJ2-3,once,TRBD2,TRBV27,CASSLLAGVPLAGTDTQYF,TGTGCCAGCAGTTTACTAGCGGGAGTTCCCCTTGCCGGCACAGATACGCAGTATTTT
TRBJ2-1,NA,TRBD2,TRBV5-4,CASSHRLAGVPNEQFF,TGTGCCAGCAGCCACCGACTGGCGGGAGTTCCTAATGAGCAGTTCTTC
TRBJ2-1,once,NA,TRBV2,CASSDWFSESYNEQFF,TGTGCCAGCAGTGACTGGTTTAGCGAGTCCTACAATGAGCAGTTCTTC
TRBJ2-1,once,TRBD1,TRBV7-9,CASSLGDRVPYNEQFF,TGTGCCAGCAGCTTAGGGGACAGGGTACCCTACAATGAGCAGTTCTTC
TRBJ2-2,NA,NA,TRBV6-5,CASSYKQGELFF,TGTGCCAGCAGTTACAAGCAGGGGGAGCTGTTTTTT
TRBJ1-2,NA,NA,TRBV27,CASKKGGGYTF,TGTGCCAGCAAAAAGGGGGGAGGCTACACCTTC
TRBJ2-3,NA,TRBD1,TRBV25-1,CASRRTGGGGDTQYF,TGTGCCAGCAGGCGGACAGGGGGCGGGGGGGATACGCAGTATTTT
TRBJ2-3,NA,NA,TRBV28,CASGNTQYF,TGTGCCAGCGGGAATACGCAGTATTTT
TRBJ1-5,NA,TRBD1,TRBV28,CASNSQGYQPQHF,TGTGCCAGCAATTCACAGGGGTATCAGCCCCAGCATTTT
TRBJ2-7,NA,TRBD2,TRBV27,CASLLREGDEQYF,TGTGCCAGCTTATTGCGGGAGGGTGACGAGCAGTACTTC
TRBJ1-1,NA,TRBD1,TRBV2,CASNGLQGIMNTEAFF,TGTGCCAGCAATGGGCTACAGGGGATTATGAACACTGAAGCTTTCTTT
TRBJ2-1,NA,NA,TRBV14,CASSPYAGLSYNEQFF,TGTGCCAGCAGTCCCTATGCGGGACTCTCATACAATGAGCAGTTCTTC
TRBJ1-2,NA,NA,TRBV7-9,CASSPRASDGAYGYTF,TGTGCCAGCAGCCCAAGGGCATCAGATGGGGCCTATGGCTACACCTTC
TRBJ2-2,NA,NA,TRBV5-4,CASSSGDGELFF,TGTGCCAGCAGCTCCGGGGACGGGGAGCTGTTTTTT
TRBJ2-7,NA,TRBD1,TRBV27,CASSRGTGHEQYF,TGTGCCAGCAGTAGGGGGACAGGCCACGAGCAGTACTTC
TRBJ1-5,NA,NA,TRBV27,CASSLMGAGNQPQHF,TGTGCCAGCAGTTTAATGGGGGCTGGCAATCAGCCCCAGCATTTT